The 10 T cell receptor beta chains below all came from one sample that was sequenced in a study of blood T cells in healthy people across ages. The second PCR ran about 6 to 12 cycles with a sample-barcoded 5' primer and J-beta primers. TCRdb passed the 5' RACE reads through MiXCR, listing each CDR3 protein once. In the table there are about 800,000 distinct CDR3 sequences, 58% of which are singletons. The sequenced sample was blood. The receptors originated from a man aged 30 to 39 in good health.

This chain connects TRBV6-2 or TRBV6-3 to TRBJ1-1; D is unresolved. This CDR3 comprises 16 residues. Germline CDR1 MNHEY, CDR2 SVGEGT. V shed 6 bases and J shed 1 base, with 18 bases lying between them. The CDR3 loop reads CASSPMAKTRNTEAFF. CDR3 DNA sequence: TGTGCCAGCAGCCCGATGGCAAAGACACGGAACACTGAAGCTTTCTTT.

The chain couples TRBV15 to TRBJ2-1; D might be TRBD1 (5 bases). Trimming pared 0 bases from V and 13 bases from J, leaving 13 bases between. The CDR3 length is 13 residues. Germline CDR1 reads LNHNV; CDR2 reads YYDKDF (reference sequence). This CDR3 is CATSRDLTGGQFF. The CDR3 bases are TGTGCCACCAGCAGAGATCTCACAGGTGGACAGTTCTTC. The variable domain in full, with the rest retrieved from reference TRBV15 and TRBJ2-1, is DAMVIQNPRYQVTQFGKPVTLSCSQTLNHNVMYWYQQKSSQAPKLLFHYYDKDFNNEADTPDNFQSRRPNTSFCFLDIRSPGLGDTAMYLCATSRDLTGGQFFGPGTRLTVL.

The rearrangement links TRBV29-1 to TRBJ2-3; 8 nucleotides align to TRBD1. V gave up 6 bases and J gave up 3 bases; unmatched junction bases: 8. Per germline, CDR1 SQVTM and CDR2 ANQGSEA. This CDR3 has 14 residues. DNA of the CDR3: TGCAGCGTGAAAACAGGGGGGTTGACAGATACGCAGTATTTT. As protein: CSVKTGGLTDTQYF.

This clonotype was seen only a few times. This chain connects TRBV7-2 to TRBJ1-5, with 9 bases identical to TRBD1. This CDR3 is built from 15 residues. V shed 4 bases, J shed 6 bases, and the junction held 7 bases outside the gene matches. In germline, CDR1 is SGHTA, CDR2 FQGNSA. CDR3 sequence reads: CASSYRQGGSQPQHF. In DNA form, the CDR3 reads TGTGCCAGCAGCTACCGACAGGGGGGGAGTCAGCCCCAGCATTTT.

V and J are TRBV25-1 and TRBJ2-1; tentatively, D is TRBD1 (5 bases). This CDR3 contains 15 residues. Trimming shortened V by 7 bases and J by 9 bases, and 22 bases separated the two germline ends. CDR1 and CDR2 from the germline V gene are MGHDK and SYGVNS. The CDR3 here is CASTGGAENIGEQFF. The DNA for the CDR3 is TGTGCCAGCACTGGTGGGGCGGAGAACATAGGTGAGCAGTTCTTC.

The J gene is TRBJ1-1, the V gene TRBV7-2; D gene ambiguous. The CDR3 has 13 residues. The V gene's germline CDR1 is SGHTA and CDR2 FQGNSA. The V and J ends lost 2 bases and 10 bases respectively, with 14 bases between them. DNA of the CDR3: TGTGCCAGCAGCTTATCAAGGGCGCCTGGAGCTTTCTTT. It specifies CASSLSRAPGAFF.

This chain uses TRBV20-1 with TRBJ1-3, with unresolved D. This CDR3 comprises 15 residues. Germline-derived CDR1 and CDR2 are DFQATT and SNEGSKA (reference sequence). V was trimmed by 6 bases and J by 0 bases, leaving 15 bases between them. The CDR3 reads CSAPESGSSGNTIYF. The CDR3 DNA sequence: TGCAGTGCACCCGAGTCAGGTTCCTCTGGAAACACCATATATTTT.

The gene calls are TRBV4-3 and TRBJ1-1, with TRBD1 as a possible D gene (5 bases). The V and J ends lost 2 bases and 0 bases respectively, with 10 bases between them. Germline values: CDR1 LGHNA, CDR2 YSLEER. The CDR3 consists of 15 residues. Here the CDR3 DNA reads TGCGCCAGCAGCCAAAAGACAGTCATGAACACTGAAGCTTTCTTT. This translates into CASSQKTVMNTEAFF.

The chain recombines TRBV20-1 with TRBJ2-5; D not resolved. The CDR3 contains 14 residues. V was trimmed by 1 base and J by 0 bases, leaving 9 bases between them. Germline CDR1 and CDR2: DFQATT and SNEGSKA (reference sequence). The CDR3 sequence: CSARGWEDQETQYF. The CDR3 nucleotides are TGCAGTGCTAGAGGCTGGGAAGACCAAGAGACCCAGTACTTC.

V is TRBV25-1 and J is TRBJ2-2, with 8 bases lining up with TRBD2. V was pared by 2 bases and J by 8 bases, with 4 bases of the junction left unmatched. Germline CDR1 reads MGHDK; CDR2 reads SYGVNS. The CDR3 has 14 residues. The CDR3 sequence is CASSERTSWGELFF. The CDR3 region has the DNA TGTGCCAGCAGTGAAAGGACTAGCTGGGGGGAGCTGTTTTTT.